What follows describes a single T cell receptor beta chain. Antigen unknown. Skipping T cell sorting, the study isolated total RNA directly from whole blood. A 6-nucleotide sample barcode was carried by the UMIs, which template switching added. After re-calling the 5' RACE reads, TCRdb lists one entry per CDR3 protein, DNA absent. With more than 300,000 distinct CDR3 sequences in the sample, the ten largest clones hold 2% to 3%. The data belong to a study of monozygotic twins with inflammatory bowel disease. Broader study findings: IBD patients had lower TCRbeta diversity (inverse Simpson) than healthy co-twins. Differing immunosuppressive treatments may have added variability to patient repertoires.

Germline assignment: CDR1 DFQATT and CDR2 SNEGSKA (reference sequence). The CDR3 is made up of 15 amino acids. The sample consisted of blood. This clonotype originated in a human donor with ulcerative colitis or Crohn's disease, or a healthy co-twin of an affected twin (not recorded which). V is TRBV20-1 and J is TRBJ2-7. The CDR3 sequence: CSARDGRITSYEQYF.